This TCR beta chain is drawn from a study of CD8+CD57+ T cells in acquired aplastic anemia. Study overall: When averaged, DNA from sorted CD4+ and CD8+ cells came to approximately 3.2 ug.

The patients chosen for sequencing had shown expansion of CD8+CD57+ cells (detected by flow cytometry). Prior therapy had not been administered to any patient at the time of blood sampling. CDR3 length equals 14 residues. Germline CDR1 and CDR2: SNHLY and FYNNEI. The V gene end was trimmed by 8 bases and the J gene end by 8 bases; junction bases not matched to a gene: 9. On this clonotype itself: Being one base from a much bigger clone, this may be a read error.

Template material for TCR beta VDJ and CDR3 profiling consisted of genomic DNA. TCRdb analysed the reads with MiXCR anew, one entry per CDR3 protein. Among 150,000 to 200,000 distinct CDR3 sequences, roughly 43% were seen once, and the ten largest hold 0.85% to 1.2%. The TCR sequence derives from a human donor with aplastic anemia. The sequenced sample consisted of sorted CD4+, CD8+, or CD8+CD57+ T cells (not recorded which) from PBMCs. V usage is TRBV2 and J usage is TRBJ2-1, with 10 bases fitting TRBD1. DNA for the CDR3: TGTGCCAGCGGTGGGGGACAGGGGAGGGATGAGCAGTTCTTC. The encoded protein is CASGGGQGRDEQFF.